This TCR beta chain was recovered during a study of technical replicates of blood from a handful of donors (dated by TCRdb to 2015 to 2018). Libraries were built with the immunoSEQ multiplex PCR assay. This is the immuneACCESS table as TCRdb keeps it, with only in-frame sequences that have V and J called. A part of the clones is gone; compared with another copy, unresolved V genes explain less than half, and the rest is unexplained. In this sample the table shows some 60,000 clones, approximately 95% of which occur a single time. Of the sample, around 2.9% falls within the top ten clones. The CDR3, cysteine through phenylalanine, is 18 amino acids long. Only the CDR3 region is kept as DNA, spanning 54 bases read in frame from base 1. Reading the germline V gene gives CDR1 SGHTA and CDR2 FQGNSA. Unmatched junction bases come to 11, with V trimmed by 5 bases and J by 6 bases. To note about this clone: Which antigen it targets is not known. The record has no base qualities; no much larger clone is one base away.

The specimen sequenced was PBMCs. This chain joins TRBV7-2 to TRBJ1-6, with TRBD1 identical over 12 junction bases. This receptor was obtained from a human donor in good health. Some clones in this sample may be carry-over from other donors' samples. The CDR3 reads as follows: CASSINPGQGALNSPLHF. DNA sequence: TGTGCCAGCAGCATAAACCCGGGACAGGGGGCTCTTAATTCACCCCTCCACTTT.